The 2 T cell receptor beta chains reported below all come from one sample, sequenced in a study of cytomegalovirus exposure and HLA in healthy donors (dated by TCRdb to 2015 to 2018). Receptors were amplified or captured by the immunoSEQ multiplex PCR assay. In TCRdb, the immuneACCESS table is reduced to in-frame sequences with V and J assigned. These tables do not hold every clone; where another copy was compared, an unresolved V gene accounts for under half, and the others remain unexplained. In this sample the table shows about 74,000 clones, about 94% of which occur a single time. The leading ten clones occupy roughly 1.6% of the sample. The specimen sequenced was PBMCs. All receptors derive from a man between 18 and 29 years old in good health and CMV-seropositive.

This chain uses TRBV6-5 with TRBJ2-2, with TRBD2 as a possible D gene (6 bases). CDR1 and CDR2 (germline): MNHEY, SVGAGI. The CDR3 is 14 residues long. With 8 bases removed from V and 7 bases from J, the gap between germline ends came to 17 bases. Here the CDR3 DNA reads TGTGCCAGCTCCGCGAGACTAGTGGGCGGGGAGCTGTTTTTT. Protein product: CASSARLVGGELFF.

The chain combines TRBV2 with TRBJ2-7; weak D call: TRBD2 (5 bases). The CDR3 runs to 12 residues. Trimming removed 7 bases from V and 6 bases from J, with 13 bases in between. CDR1 and CDR2 from the germline V gene are SNHLY and FYNNEI. CDR3 in DNA: TGTGCCAGCACACCCACGGCGGGCGAGCAGTACTTC. As protein: CASTPTAGEQYF.